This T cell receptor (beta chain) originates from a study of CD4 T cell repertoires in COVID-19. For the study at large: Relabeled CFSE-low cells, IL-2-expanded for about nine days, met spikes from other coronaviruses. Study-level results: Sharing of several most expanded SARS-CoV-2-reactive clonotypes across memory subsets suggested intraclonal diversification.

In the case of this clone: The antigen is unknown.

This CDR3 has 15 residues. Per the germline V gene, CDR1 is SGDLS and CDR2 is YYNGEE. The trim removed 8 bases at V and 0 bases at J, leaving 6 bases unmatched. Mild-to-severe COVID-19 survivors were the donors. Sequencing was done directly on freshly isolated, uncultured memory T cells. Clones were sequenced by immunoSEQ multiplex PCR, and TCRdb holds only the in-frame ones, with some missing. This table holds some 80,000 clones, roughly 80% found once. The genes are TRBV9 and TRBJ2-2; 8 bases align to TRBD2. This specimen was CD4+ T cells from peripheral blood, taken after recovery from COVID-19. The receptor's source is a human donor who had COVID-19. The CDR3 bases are TGTGCCAGTCAGACTAGCGCTTCGAACACCGGGGAGCTGTTTTTT. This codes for CASQTSASNTGELFF.